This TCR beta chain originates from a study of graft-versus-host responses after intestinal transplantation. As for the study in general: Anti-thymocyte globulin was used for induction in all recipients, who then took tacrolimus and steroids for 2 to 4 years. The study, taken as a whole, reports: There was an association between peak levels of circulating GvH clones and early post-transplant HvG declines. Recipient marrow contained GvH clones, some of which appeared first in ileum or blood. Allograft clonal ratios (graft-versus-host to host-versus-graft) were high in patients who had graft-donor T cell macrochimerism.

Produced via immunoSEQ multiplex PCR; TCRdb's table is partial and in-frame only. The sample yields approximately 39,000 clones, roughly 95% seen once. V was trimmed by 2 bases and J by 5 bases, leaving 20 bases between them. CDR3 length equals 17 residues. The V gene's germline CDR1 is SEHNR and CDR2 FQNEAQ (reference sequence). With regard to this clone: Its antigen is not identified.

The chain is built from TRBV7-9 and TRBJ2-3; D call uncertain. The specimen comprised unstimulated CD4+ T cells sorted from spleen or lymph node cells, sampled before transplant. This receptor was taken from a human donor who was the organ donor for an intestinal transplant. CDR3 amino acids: CASSLRRFYSVEDTQYF. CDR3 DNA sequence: TGTGCCAGCAGCTTAAGGCGGTTTTACTCGGTGGAAGATACGCAGTATTTT.